The rows below give T cell receptor beta chains drawn from one sample of a study of Graves' ophthalmopathy and Graves' hyperthyroidism. TCRdb re-analysed the multiplex PCR reads in MiXCR, keeping a single row per CDR3 protein. The sample lists 1 million to 1.3 million distinct CDR3 sequences; about 36% were seen once. The sequencing input was peripheral blood or thyroid tissue (not recorded which). All receptors derive from an adult man with Graves' hyperthyroidism. Both conserved end residues are part of each CDR3. A D gene is named only where the DNA matches it firmly. The listing skips clone size in some rows; elsewhere it reads once, few, many or a size class.

NA	TRBV12-3/TRBV12-4	NA	TRBJ1-4	TGTGCCAGCAGTTACAGGAGAAGTGAAGAACTGTTTTTT	CASSYRRSEELFF
TRBD2	TRBV9	few	TRBJ2-2	TGTGCCAGCAGCGAGGGACTAGCGGGAGTCGGAGGGGAGCTGTTTTTT	CASSEGLAGVGGELFF
TRBD1	TRBV27	few	TRBJ2-7	TGTGCCAGCAGTACCACGAGGACAGGGTTGTACGAGCAGTACTTC	CASSTTRTGLYEQYF
NA	TRBV7-9	NA	TRBJ2-7	TGTGCCATCGACCGGGACGGACACTACGAGCAGTACTTC	CAIDRDGHYEQYF
NA	TRBV25-1	many	TRBJ2-7	TGTGCCAGCAGTGAGGTGACGAGCTCCTACGAGCAGTACTTC	CASSEVTSSYEQYF
NA	TRBV6-6	NA	TRBJ2-7	TGTGCCAGCAGTTACTCTTCGGTACGGAGGAGCTACGAGCAGTACTTC	CASSYSSVRRSYEQYF
NA	TRBV7-2	many	TRBJ1-6	TGTGCCAGCAGCTTAGTAGGTTTTCGTACCCTCCACTTT	CASSLVGFRTLHF
NA	TRBV7-8	once	TRBJ2-7	TGTGCCAGCATCGAGGGGGGGGGCTACGAGCAGTACTTC	CASIEGGGYEQYF
NA	TRBV4-1	few	TRBJ1-5	TGCGCCAGCAGAAGCTCGGCCAGGTTTAATCAGCCCCAGCATTTT	CASRSSARFNQPQHF
NA	TRBV5-1	NA	TRBJ1-1	TGCGCCAGCAGTGTCACAGGGCTCGGCGGCGAGACTGAAGCTTTCTTT	CASSVTGLGGETEAFF
NA	TRBV15	many	TRBJ2-7	TGTGCCACCAGCGGAGTGGGCGACTCCTCCTACGAGCAGTACTTC	CATSGVGDSSYEQYF
TRBD1	TRBV12-3/TRBV12-4	few	TRBJ1-1	TGTGCCAGCAGTTTCCCGACAGGGGAGAACACTGAAGCTTTCTTT	CASSFPTGENTEAFF
NA	TRBV25-1	NA	TRBJ1-6	TGTGCCAGCAGTGCTAGACCCGGGGGCGCCTATAATTCACCCCTCCACTTT	CASSARPGGAYNSPLHF
NA	TRBV24-1	many	TRBJ2-5	TGTGCCACCAGAGGAGGGATAGGCCAAGAGACCCAGTACTTC	CATRGGIGQETQYF
NA	TRBV11-2	NA	TRBJ2-7	TGCGCCAGCAGCCCGGGGTGGGGTACCTACGAGCAGTACTTC	CASSPGWGTYEQYF
NA	TRBV6-2/TRBV6-3	few	TRBJ2-2	TGTGCCAGCAGGCAGGGAAACACCGGGGAGCTGTTTTTT	CASRQGNTGELFF
TRBD2	TRBV29-1	NA	TRBJ2-2	TGCAGCGTTGATCCTCTCACGGGGGGCACCGGGGAGCTGTTTTTT	CSVDPLTGGTGELFF
NA	TRBV7-2	many	TRBJ2-7	TGTGCCAGCAGCTTAGCGGGTAGCGAATACGAGCAGTACTTC	CASSLAGSEYEQYF
NA	TRBV20-1	few	TRBJ1-2	TGCAGTGCTAGAGATCCCCGGTCTAGTCGTCTGGTGTGGGGCTACACCTTC	CSARDPRSSRLVWGYTF
NA	TRBV7-9	NA	TRBJ1-4	TGTGCCAGCAGCTTAAGGCTCCGGGGGGAAAAACTGTTTTTT	CASSLRLRGEKLFF
NA	TRBV24-1	few	TRBJ2-6	TGTGCCACCAGTGACGGGGCGGAAACTGGGGCCAACGTCCTGACTTTC	CATSDGAETGANVLTF
TRBD1	TRBV15	NA	TRBJ2-4	TGTGCCACCAGCGTGGACAGGGGCAGCATTCAGTACTTC	CATSVDRGSIQYF
NA	TRBV29-1	NA	TRBJ2-2	TGCAGCCTATCGGACCTTTACAACACCGGGGAGCTGTTTTTT	CSLSDLYNTGELFF
TRBD1	TRBV24-1	many	TRBJ2-7	TGTGCCACCAGTGACTCTGGACAGGCCTACGAGCAGTACTTC	CATSDSGQAYEQYF
NA	TRBV4-3	many	TRBJ1-5	TGCGCCAGCAGCCAAGACTGGGGGGCTAATCAGCCCCAGCATTTT	CASSQDWGANQPQHF
NA	TRBV29-1	many	TRBJ2-3	TGCAGCGTACGACCGCATGATACGCAGTATTTT	CSVRPHDTQYF
NA	TRBV15	many	TRBJ2-7	TGTGCCACCAGCCCAAACGCCCCGAATAGCGGCAAGACCTACGAGCAGTACTTC	CATSPNAPNSGKTYEQYF
NA	TRBV5-1	many	TRBJ1-1	TGCGCCAGCAGCTTGCGGCTGGGGACGGACACTGAAGCTTTCTTT	CASSLRLGTDTEAFF
NA	TRBV14	many	TRBJ2-7	TGTGCCAGCAGCCAAGGTCTTCCTTCCTACTACGAGCAGTACTTC	CASSQGLPSYYEQYF
NA	TRBV29-1	NA	TRBJ1-3	TGCAGCGTCTCGGACAGCACTGGAAACACCATATATTTT	CSVSDSTGNTIYF
NA	TRBV12-3/TRBV12-4	few	TRBJ2-7	TGTGCCAGCAGTTTATTCGGTTGGACAGTCAACGAGCAGTACTTC	CASSLFGWTVNEQYF
NA	TRBV7-2	NA	TRBJ2-7	TGTGCCAGTGGGTTGGGAGTCAGGGGTCCGACCTACGAGCAGTACTTC	CASGLGVRGPTYEQYF
NA	TRBV5-6	NA	TRBJ2-5	TGTGCCAGCAGCGGGGACGGGAATCAGCCCCAGTACTTC	CASSGDGNQPQYF
NA	TRBV10-3	NA	TRBJ1-1	TGTGCCATCAGCAGCCGAGGGGACACTGAAGCTTTCTTT	CAISSRGDTEAFF
TRBD1	TRBV28	NA	TRBJ2-5	TGTGCCAGCAGGCGTATTAGGGGGCAGGGGGAGACCCAGTACTTC	CASRRIRGQGETQYF
TRBD1	TRBV2	NA	TRBJ1-1	TGTGCCAGCAGGAGGGACAGGGGGCCCAATGAAGCTTTCTTT	CASRRDRGPNEAFF
TRBD1	TRBV12-3/TRBV12-4	NA	TRBJ1-4	TGTGCCAGCAGCTGGGACAGGGGTATTGAAAAACTGTTTTTT	CASSWDRGIEKLFF
NA	TRBV2	NA	TRBJ2-5	TGTGCCAGCATAAAAACAGGGACCGAGACCCAGTACTTC	CASIKTGTETQYF
NA	TRBV7-9	many	TRBJ1-3	TGTGCCAGCACCTTAAACAGGGGAAACACCATATATTTT	CASTLNRGNTIYF
TRBD1	TRBV2	NA	TRBJ1-1	TGTGCCAGCAGACCCGGGACAGATATGAACACTGAAGCTTTCTTT	CASRPGTDMNTEAFF
NA	TRBV19	NA	TRBJ2-3	TGTGCCAGCACTCGCACAGATACGCAGTATTTT	CASTRTDTQYF
TRBD2	TRBV7-9	few	TRBJ2-2	TGTGCCAGCAGCTTAAGCCAACGACTAGCGGGAAATAGTTACACCGGGGAGCTGTTTTTT	CASSLSQRLAGNSYTGELFF